Below are 26 T cell receptor beta chains sequenced from a single sample in a study of T cells in Graves' hyperthyroidism and ophthalmopathy. Amplification targeted TCR beta CDR3 regions from RNA transcripts. During a first-round RT-PCR of the TCR CDR3, the HTBI primer set was used. TCRdb passed the multiplex PCR reads through MiXCR, listing each CDR3 protein once. The table records under 250,000 distinct CDR3 sequences, 15% to 20% of them present only once. The source material was blood. These receptors all come from a man aged 50 or older with Graves' hyperthyroidism.

This clonotype was observed at least ten times. The V gene is TRBV20-1, the J gene TRBJ2-7; D is perhaps TRBD2 (6 bases). The CDR3 is 13 amino acids. Germline lookup yields CDR1 DFQATT and CDR2 SNEGSKA (reference sequence). The germline V and J ends were trimmed by 3 bases and 7 bases, with 16 bases remaining between them. CDR3 in amino acids: CSASKSPRGEQYF. For the CDR3, the DNA is TGCAGTGCTAGCAAGAGCCCTCGGGGGGAGCAGTACTTC.

The table lists this clonotype with many counts. This chain uses TRBV4-3 with TRBJ2-5; the match to TRBD2 covers 8 bases. The CDR3 is 14 amino acids. J gave up 5 bases and V 0 bases, and 2 bases lay outside the gene matches. Germline CDR1 LGHNA, CDR2 YSLEER. CDR3 nucleotide sequence: TGCGCCAGCAGCCAAGACGGGAGGGGTGAGACCCAGTACTTC. This encodes CASSQDGRGETQYF.

This chain joins TRBV11-2 and TRBJ2-7, with TRBD2 matching over 8 bases. This CDR3 is 15 amino acids long. Trimming took 10 bases from V and 6 from J; bases not matched to a gene: 17. Germline V gives CDR1 SGHAT, CDR2 FQNNGV. The CDR3: CANSMVGGLGFEQYF. As DNA, the CDR3 is TGTGCCAATAGTATGGTAGGGGGACTAGGCTTCGAGCAGTACTTC.

This clonotype was recorded many times. The chain recombines TRBV15 with TRBJ1-2; 10 positions match TRBD1. The CDR3 has 15 amino acids. Trimming at V came to 3 bases and at J to 8 bases, leaving 9 bases not matched to a gene. The germline V gene has CDR1 LNHNV and CDR2 YYDKDF (reference sequence). The CDR3 spells CATSREGGQGLGYTF. CDR3 coding DNA: TGTGCCACCAGCAGGGAAGGGGGACAGGGGTTGGGCTACACCTTC.

This clonotype was seen at least ten times. The chain is built from TRBV18 and TRBJ2-7; 10 nucleotides agree with TRBD1. V lost 3 bases and J lost 6; bases outside the gene matches: 5. Germline CDR1 reads KGHSH; CDR2 reads LQKENI. The CDR3 totals 14 residues. The CDR3: CASSPGTGVLEQYF. CDR3 coding DNA: TGTGCCAGCTCACCCGGGACAGGGGTCCTCGAGCAGTACTTC. Full variable domain (remainder filled in from reference TRBV18 and TRBJ2-7): NAGVMQNPRHLVRRRGQEARLRCSPMKGHSHVYWYRQLPEEGLKFMVYLQKENIIDESGMPKERFSAEFPKEGPSILRIQQVVRGDSAAYFCASSPGTGVLEQYFGPGTRLTVT.

This clonotype was detected a few times. The V gene is TRBV5-4, the J gene TRBJ2-7; D not certain. Germline V lookup: CDR1 SGHNT, CDR2 YYREEE (reference sequence). With 5 bases removed from V and 5 bases from J, the gap between germline ends came to 23 bases. There are 16 residues in the CDR3. CDR3 nucleotide sequence: TGTGCCAGCAGTTACTCGTGGGTGCCCACGGTGGACGAGCAGTACTTC. This sequence encodes CASSYSWVPTVDEQYF.

This clonotype was observed at least ten times. The rearrangement links TRBV20-1 to TRBJ2-5, with 7 bases that match TRBD1. CDR1 and CDR2 (germline): DFQATT, SNEGSKA (reference sequence). The ends lost 3 bases at V and 5 bases at J; junction bases unmatched: 6. This CDR3 spans 13 amino acids. The CDR3 DNA reads TGCAGTGCTAGTATAGGGACAGTGGAGACCCAGTACTTC. Its protein product is CSASIGTVETQYF.

Comment on this clonotype: It may be a read error: a sequence one base away is much more abundant. The V gene is TRBV20-1, the J gene TRBJ2-1, with 13 bases aligning to TRBD2. The length of the CDR3 is 15 residues. The germline V gene has CDR1 DFQATT and CDR2 SNEGSKA (reference sequence). Germline trimming cut 0 bases from V and 4 bases from J; bases unmatched to any gene: 0. CDR3 amino acids: CSAREGLAGYNEQFF. CDR3 coding DNA: TGCAGTGCTAGAGAGGGACTAGCGGGGTACAATGAGCAGTTCTTC.

The chain carries TRBV24-1 and TRBJ2-3, with 12 bases that match TRBD1. This CDR3 is 15 amino acids long. The germline V gene has CDR1 KGHDR and CDR2 SFDVKD. With 4 bases clipped from V and 2 bases from J, the junction kept 0 bases outside the gene matches. The chain's CDR3 is CATSEGQGATDTQYF. The CDR3 DNA reads TGTGCCACCAGTGAGGGACAGGGGGCCACAGATACGCAGTATTTT.

This clonotype was counted ten times or more. The chain is built from TRBV7-9 and TRBJ2-3, with TRBD2 matching 7 bases. Germline V lookup: CDR1 SEHNR, CDR2 FQNEAQ (reference sequence). With 3 bases clipped from V and 6 bases from J, the junction kept 3 bases outside the gene matches. This CDR3 is 13 amino acids long. In DNA, the CDR3 is TGTGCCAGCAGCTTGAGGGGAGGGGATACGCAGTATTTT. This sequence encodes CASSLRGGDTQYF.

This clonotype was detected many times. The V gene is TRBV7-9, the J gene TRBJ2-7; D unclear. Germline V gives CDR1 SEHNR, CDR2 FQNEAQ (reference sequence). The CDR3 consists of 14 residues. V lost 4 bases to trimming and J lost 5 bases, with 15 bases between them. The CDR3, as DNA: TGTGCCAGCAGCTCATTGACGGCGCCTGACGAGCAGTACTTC. This sequence encodes CASSSLTAPDEQYF.

This clonotype was observed a handful of times. J is TRBJ1-2 and V is TRBV7-9, with D hard to call. Germline values: CDR1 SEHNR, CDR2 FQNEAQ (reference sequence). The V end was cut by 1 base, the J end by 8 bases, with 8 bases between. The CDR3 length is 12 residues. The CDR3, as DNA: TGTGCCAGCAGCTTAGGTTCGTCCGGCTACACCTTC. Protein: CASSLGSSGYTF.

This clonotype has a handful of counts. The CDR3 sequence is CSASRNLGTSGSRTGELFF. The CDR3 coding sequence is TGCAGTGCCTCTAGGAACCTGGGGACTAGCGGGAGTCGAACCGGGGAGCTGTTTTTT. V gene TRBV20-1 combines with J gene TRBJ2-2; 14 nucleotides agree with TRBD2. Germline V gene sequence: CDR1 DFQATT, CDR2 SNEGSKA (reference sequence). The CDR3 has 19 amino acids. Trimming cost V 6 bases and J 5 bases; bases outside gene matches: 17.

J is TRBJ2-3 and V is TRBV30; TRBD2 aligns across 7 bases. After removal of 0 bases from V and 5 bases from J, the junction contained 5 bases not matched to a gene. This CDR3 has 14 residues. The germline V gene has CDR1 GTSNPN and CDR2 SVGIG (reference sequence). CDR3 bases: TGTGCCTGGAGTGTAGGCGGGAGTGGAGATACGCAGTATTTT. It encodes CAWSVGGSGDTQYF.

The chain couples TRBV11-3 to TRBJ2-1, with 8 bases that match TRBD2. The germline CDR1 and CDR2 sequences are SGHNT and YENEEA. Losses at the gene ends were 2 bases for V and 5 bases for J; bases not matched to a gene: 2. The CDR3 runs to 14 residues. The CDR3 nucleotides read TGTGCCAGCAGCTTACGCGGGGGGAACAATGAGCAGTTCTTC. Protein: CASSLRGGNNEQFF.

This clonotype came up a few times. The V and J genes are TRBV5-1 and TRBJ2-7; a possible D gene is TRBD1 (6 bases). Trimming removed 4 bases at V and 3 bases at J, with 17 bases between. CDR1 SGHRS and CDR2 YFSETQ come from the germline V gene. The CDR3 extends over 15 amino acids. The CDR3 DNA reads as TGCGCCAGCAGCCTGGATGGGACATACTACTACGAGCAGTACTTC. Residues: CASSLDGTYYYEQYF.

The chain employs TRBV24-1 and TRBJ2-3, with D tentatively TRBD1 or TRBD2 (5 bases each). Trimming shortened V by 5 bases and J by 3 bases, and 14 bases separated the two germline ends. Germline V CDR1 and CDR2: KGHDR, SFDVKD. CDR3 length: 15 amino acids. The CDR3 region has the DNA TGTGCCACCAGTGTTGGGGGAGTCGGAACAGATACGCAGTATTTT. Amino acids: CATSVGGVGTDTQYF.

Only a few counts were recorded for this clonotype. The J gene is TRBJ2-2, the V gene TRBV5-1; 12 bases map to TRBD2. V shed 4 bases, J shed 4 bases, and the junction held 5 bases outside the gene matches. CDR1 is SGHRS and CDR2 is YFSETQ in the germline V gene. The CDR3 runs to 16 residues. Written as DNA, the CDR3 is TGCGCCAGCAGCACCGGGACTAGCGGGCTCACCGGGGAGCTGTTTTTT. Translation: CASSTGTSGLTGELFF.

This clonotype was counted at least ten times. The genes are TRBV6-5 and TRBJ1-1; weak D call: TRBD1 (5 bases). The length of the CDR3 is 14 residues. In germline, CDR1 is MNHEY, CDR2 SVGAGI. V was pared by 1 base and J by 3 bases, with 9 bases between. The CDR3 is CASSYLGRDTEAFF. DNA of the CDR3: TGTGCCAGCAGTTACTTGGGACGGGACACTGAAGCTTTCTTT.

As concerns this clonotype: The junction does not match germline at one end; this may be a read error. The V gene is TRBV5-5, the J gene TRBJ2-7; D is ambiguous. CDR3 length: 15 residues. From germline, CDR1 is SGHKS and CDR2 YYEKEE (reference sequence). For the CDR3, the DNA is TGCGCCAGCAGCTTAGGCCAGACACTTAGCTACGAGCAGTACTTC. This gives the protein CASSLGQTLSYEQYF.

The V and J genes are TRBV10-3 and TRBJ2-1; 7 nucleotides line up with TRBD1. Germline CDR1 ENHRY, CDR2 SYGVKD. V lost 5 bases, J lost 0 bases, and 4 bases stayed unmatched. This CDR3 comprises 15 residues. The CDR3 DNA follows: TGTGCCATCAGTAGACAGGGTAGCTCCTACAATGAGCAGTTCTTC. Residues: CAISRQGSSYNEQFF.

This sequence joins TRBV7-9 and TRBJ2-5; 15 nucleotides match TRBD2. CDR1 is SEHNR and CDR2 is FQNEAQ in the germline V gene (reference sequence). Losses at the gene ends were 5 bases for V and 4 bases for J; bases not matched to a gene: 17. The CDR3 is 20 amino acids. The CDR3, as DNA: TGTGCCAGCAGCCCTAGTGGGGCGGGACTAGCGGGAGGTCTATCAGAGACCCAGTACTTC. Amino acid sequence: CASSPSGAGLAGGLSETQYF.

Many counts were recorded for this clonotype. J is TRBJ2-7 and V is TRBV13; no firm D call. Germline CDR1 and CDR2: PRHDT and FYEKMQ (reference sequence). The CDR3 is 12 amino acids. Trimming shortened V by 5 bases and J by 6 bases, and 11 bases separated the two germline ends. The CDR3 nucleotides are TGTGCCAGCAGCCTGGGTAGTGCCGAGCAGTACTTC. Its protein is CASSLGSAEQYF.

This clonotype was found many times. The chain combines TRBV11-1 with TRBJ2-3; 7 bases are a match to TRBD2. The CDR3 is made up of 14 amino acids. J lost 5 bases, V lost 1 base, and 3 bases had no gene match. The germline gives CDR1 SGHAT, CDR2 FQDESV (reference sequence). Here the CDR3 reads CASSLGLAEDTQYF. The CDR3 DNA reads as TGTGCCAGCAGCTTAGGACTAGCAGAAGATACGCAGTATTTT.

This clonotype was seen at least ten times. The CDR3 sequence: CAIGQINYGYTF. The CDR3 bases are TGTGCCATAGGACAGATTAACTATGGCTACACCTTC. The rearrangement joins TRBV28 to TRBJ1-2; maybe TRBD1 (6 bases). V shed 10 bases and J shed 1 base, with 10 bases lying between them. Germline-derived CDR1 and CDR2 are MDHEN and SYDVKM. The CDR3 is made up of 12 amino acids.

This clonotype was seen ten or more times. V and J are TRBV6-1 and TRBJ2-2; D may be TRBD2 (5 bases). The CDR3 runs to 16 residues. V lost 8 bases to trimming and J lost 2 bases, with 18 bases between them. CDR1 is MNHNS, CDR2 SASEGT, per germline. CDR3 in DNA: TGTGCCAGCCAGAGGGCAGACCTGGAAAACACCGGGGAGCTGTTTTTT. It translates to CASQRADLENTGELFF.